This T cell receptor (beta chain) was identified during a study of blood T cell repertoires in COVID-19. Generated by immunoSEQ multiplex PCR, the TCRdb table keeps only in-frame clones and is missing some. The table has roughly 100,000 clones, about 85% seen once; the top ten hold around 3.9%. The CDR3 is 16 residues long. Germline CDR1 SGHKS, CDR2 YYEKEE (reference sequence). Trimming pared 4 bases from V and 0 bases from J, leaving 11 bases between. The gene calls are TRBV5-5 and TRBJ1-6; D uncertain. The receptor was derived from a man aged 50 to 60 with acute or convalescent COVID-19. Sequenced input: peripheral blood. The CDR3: CASSRTASSYNSPLHF. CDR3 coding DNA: TGTGCCAGCAGCCGAACAGCAAGCTCCTATAATTCACCCCTCCACTTT.